These 29 T cell receptor beta chains were all obtained from the same sample, sequenced in a study of cytotoxic CD8 clonotypes in ibrutinib-treated CLL. Assay used: immunoSEQ multiplex PCR; TCRdb lists only in-frame clones, some missing. Of tens of thousands of clones listed, 69% are singletons. The source material was PBMCs, sampled before ibrutinib treatment. The origin of the receptors is a human donor with chronic lymphocytic leukemia.

In its sample, this clone was seen a few times. CDR3 in amino acids: CASRAPAGTQYF. The CDR3 DNA follows: TGTGCCAGTCGGGCTCCCGCGGGGACCCAGTACTTC. V is TRBV11-2 and J is TRBJ2-5; maybe TRBD2 (5 bases). The CDR3 extends over 12 amino acids. V lost 9 bases, J lost 7 bases, and 15 bases lay in between. Germline V gives CDR1 SGHAT, CDR2 FQNNGV.

This chain connects TRBV4-1 to TRBJ2-2; D ambiguous. The CDR3 contains 15 residues. Trimming stripped 2 bases from V and 4 bases from J, with 11 bases between. CDR1 MGHRA and CDR2 YSYEKL come from the germline V gene. For the CDR3, the DNA is TGCGCCAGCAGCCAAACACCTCTGTCCACCGGGGAGCTGTTTTTT. Translated: CASSQTPLSTGELFF.

The chain employs TRBV2 and TRBJ2-5; D remains unclear. CDR3 size: 15 residues. Looked up from germline, CDR1 is SNHLY and CDR2 is FYNNEI. Trimming cost V 4 bases and J 5 bases, with 17 bases left between them. CDR3 sequence (DNA): TGTGCCAGCAGTGGTCTGGGAATCGGAACGGAGACCCAGTACTTC. Amino acids: CASSGLGIGTETQYF.

J is TRBJ1-2 and V is TRBV7-8; the D is unclear. This CDR3 spans 16 amino acids. Germline CDR1 is SGHVS and CDR2 is FQNEAQ. Trimming took off 8 bases at V and 5 bases at J, with 24 bases between the two ends. The CDR3 loop reads CASLGWHPSAGYGYTF. CDR3 sequence (DNA): TGTGCCAGCTTAGGATGGCACCCGTCGGCTGGATATGGCTACACCTTC. Variable domain in full (rest from reference TRBV7-8 and TRBJ1-2): GAGVSQSPRYKVAKRGQDVALRCDPISGHVSLFWYQQALGQGPEFLTYFQNEAQLDKSGLPSDRFFAERPEGSVSTLKIQRTQQEDSAVYLCASLGWHPSAGYGYTFGSGTRLTVV.

The sample holds one count of this clone. V usage is TRBV5-1 and J usage is TRBJ2-2; D gene uncertain. The CDR3 extends over 13 amino acids. Germline V CDR1 and CDR2: SGHRS, YFSETQ. V lost 0 bases, J lost 6 bases, and 6 bases lay in between. The DNA of the CDR3 is TGCGCCAGCAGCTTGGCCTATCCCGGGGAGCTGTTTTTT. Translation gives CASSLAYPGELFF.

The chain combines TRBV2 with TRBJ2-7, with 11 bases matching TRBD1. CDR3 length equals 14 residues. Trimming removed 3 bases from V and 2 bases from J; junction bases left unmatched: 0. Germline CDR1 and CDR2: SNHLY and FYNNEI. This CDR3 reads CASSEGQGAYEQYF. The CDR3, as DNA: TGTGCCAGCAGTGAGGGACAGGGGGCCTACGAGCAGTACTTC.

The V and J genes are TRBV30 and TRBJ1-2; possible D gene TRBD1, 5 bases. This CDR3 is 14 amino acids long. V was cut by 1 base and J by 0 bases, with 9 bases left in between. Germline V gene data show CDR1 as GTSNPN and CDR2 as SVGIG (reference sequence). The CDR3 region has the DNA TGTGCCTGGAGTGACAGGTCAGCTAACTATGGCTACACCTTC. This encodes CAWSDRSANYGYTF. Variable domain in full (rest from reference TRBV30 and TRBJ1-2): SQTIHQWPATLVQPVGSPLSLECTVEGTSNPNLYWYRQAAGRGLQLLFYSVGIGQISSEVPQNLSASRPQDRQFILSSKKLLLSDSGFYLCAWSDRSANYGYTFGSGTRLTVV.

The CDR3 protein is CASSPGGLVKYEQYF. The CDR3 DNA is TGTGCCAGCAGCCCGGGGGGACTAGTCAAATACGAGCAGTACTTC. The chain joins TRBV5-6 to TRBJ2-7; 8 bases are shared with TRBD2. The CDR3 totals 15 residues. The germline V gene has CDR1 SGHDT and CDR2 YYEEEE. J gave up 4 bases and V 4 bases, and 10 bases lay outside the gene matches.

With regard to this clone: One junction end disagrees with the germline gene, perhaps due to a read error. The V and J genes are TRBV29-1 and TRBJ2-1; TRBD2 aligns across 12 bases. This CDR3 is built from 15 residues. Germline CDR1 reads SQVTM; CDR2 reads ANQGSEA. The DNA for the CDR3 is TGCAGCGTGGCCCCTAGCGGGGGGGCCTATAATGAGCAGTTCTTC. It yields the protein CSVAPSGGAYNEQFF.

The V call is TRBV20-1, the J call TRBJ2-5; the D call may be TRBD1 or TRBD2 (6 bases each). CDR1 is DFQATT and CDR2 is SNEGSKA in the germline V gene (reference sequence). This CDR3 region has 11 residues. The CDR3 reads CRMGGSETQYF. The CDR3 DNA is TGCAGGATGGGGGGCAGCGAGACCCAGTACTTC.

This clone has more than one count but fewer than ten. V usage is TRBV28 and J usage is TRBJ1-3; TRBD1 might be the D (6 bases). This CDR3 spans 15 amino acids. Trimming cost V 6 bases and J 0 bases, with 12 bases left between them. Per germline, CDR1 MDHEN and CDR2 SYDVKM. CDR3 amino acids: CASRSGTSSGNTIYF. In nucleotides, the CDR3 is TGTGCCAGCAGATCCGGGACAAGCTCTGGAAACACCATATATTTT.

The V and J genes are TRBV28 and TRBJ2-2, with D possibly being TRBD1 (6 bases). With 4 bases removed from V and 4 bases from J, the gap between germline ends came to 19 bases. The germline V gene encodes CDR1 MDHEN and CDR2 SYDVKM. The CDR3 length is 17 residues. The chain's CDR3 is CASSSEQGEIGTGELFF. CDR3 in DNA: TGTGCCAGCAGTTCAGAACAGGGAGAAATCGGCACCGGGGAGCTGTTTTTT.

A few counts support this clone. The chain links TRBV19 to TRBJ2-2, with D perhaps matching TRBD1 (7 bases). The CDR3 has 14 amino acids. Germline CDR1 and CDR2: LNHDA and SQIVND (reference sequence). Trimming took off 8 bases at V and 13 bases at J, with 23 bases between the two ends. The CDR3 sequence: CASGRDSLTGRLFF. The CDR3 bases are TGTGCCAGTGGACGGGACAGCCTTACCGGGAGGCTGTTTTTT.

V is TRBV19 and J is TRBJ2-3; D unresolved. CDR1 is LNHDA, CDR2 SQIVND, per germline (reference sequence). CDR3 size: 12 residues. Trimming stripped 4 bases from V and 8 bases from J, with 10 bases between. As DNA, the CDR3 is TGTGCCAGTAGTACGGTAGCAGCTACGCAGTATTTT. Amino acids: CASSTVAATQYF.

The chain links TRBV7-9 to TRBJ2-7; the match to TRBD1 covers 10 bases. The V gene's germline CDR1 is SEHNR and CDR2 FQNEAQ (reference sequence). The CDR3 covers 16 residues. Losses at the gene ends were 5 bases for V and 3 bases for J; bases not matched to a gene: 10. CDR3 in amino acids: CASSLSIRDRGYEQYF. Here the CDR3 DNA reads TGTGCCAGCAGCCTTTCTATCCGGGACAGGGGCTACGAGCAGTACTTC.

This chain connects TRBV10-3 to TRBJ1-6, with 8 bases that match TRBD1. Germline V lookup: CDR1 ENHRY, CDR2 SYGVKD. After removal of 2 bases from V and 7 bases from J, the junction contained 4 bases not matched to a gene. CDR3 length equals 15 residues. CDR3 in DNA: TGTGCCATCAGTGAGCGGCAGGGGGCGAATTCACCCCTCCACTTT. This codes for CAISERQGANSPLHF.

Only a few counts were recorded for this clone. The chain combines TRBV30 with TRBJ1-1; possible D gene TRBD1, 5 bases. The CDR3 loop spans 14 amino acids. From germline, CDR1 is GTSNPN and CDR2 SVGIG (reference sequence). With 4 bases removed from V and 6 bases from J, the gap between germline ends came to 18 bases. The CDR3 reads CAWTSLGGWPEAFF. The CDR3 DNA follows: TGTGCCTGGACCAGCCTCGGGGGTTGGCCTGAAGCTTTCTTT.

This clone was seen a handful of times. The chain links TRBV5-6 to TRBJ2-1; D is unresolved. This CDR3 has 14 residues. The V gene lost 1 base and the J gene lost 9 bases, with 14 bases spanning the gap. In germline, CDR1 is SGHDT, CDR2 YYEEEE. The DNA for the CDR3 is TGTGCCAGCAGCTTGTTATTGGAGTTGAGTGAGCAGTTCTTC. This translates into CASSLLLELSEQFF. Full variable domain (outside the CDR3, taken from reference TRBV5-6 and TRBJ2-1): DAGVTQSPTHLIKTRGQQVTLRCSPKSGHDTVSWYQQALGQGPQFIFQYYEEEERQRGNFPDRFSGHQFPNYSSELNVNALLLGDSALYLCASSLLLELSEQFFGPGTRLTVL.

The chain links TRBV30 to TRBJ1-3; possible D gene TRBD1, 5 bases. This CDR3 spans 14 amino acids. V lost 0 bases to trimming and J lost 8 bases, with 14 bases between them. CDR1 and CDR2 (germline): GTSNPN, SVGIG (reference sequence). CDR3 sequence (DNA): TGTGCCTGGAGTGTACTGGAAGGGGTAGACACCATATATTTT. It yields the protein CAWSVLEGVDTIYF. Supplemented by reference TRBV30 and TRBJ1-3, the full variable domain reads SQTIHQWPATLVQPVGSPLSLECTVEGTSNPNLYWYRQAAGRGLQLLFYSVGIGQISSEVPQNLSASRPQDRQFILSSKKLLLSDSGFYLCAWSVLEGVDTIYFGEGSWLTVV.

The chain is built from TRBV7-2 and TRBJ1-3; TRBD1 matches 7 bases. CDR1 and CDR2 (germline): SGHTA, FQGNSA. CDR3 length: 16 residues. V lost 1 base, J lost 0 bases, and 3 bases stayed unmatched. The CDR3, as DNA: TGTGCCAGCAGCTTAGGTGGGACAGTCTCTGGAAACACCATATATTTT. Amino acid sequence: CASSLGGTVSGNTIYF.

CDR3 loop: CASSPLAGYRFTQYF. The CDR3 nucleotides are TGTGCCAGCAGCCCTCTAGCGGGGTACCGATTTACCCAGTACTTC. The chain links TRBV27 to TRBJ2-5; TRBD2 matches 9 bases. The CDR3 spans 15 residues. Germline CDR1 reads MNHEY; CDR2 reads SMNVEV (reference sequence). Trimming took 6 bases from V and 8 from J; bases not matched to a gene: 13.

The chain combines TRBV6-5 with TRBJ2-7; the match to TRBD1 covers 8 bases. This CDR3 has 15 residues. The ends lost 7 bases at V and 0 bases at J; junction bases unmatched: 8. The germline V gene encodes CDR1 MNHEY and CDR2 SVGAGI. The DNA for the CDR3 is TGTGCCAGCATGACTGGACAGGGAATCTCCTACGAGCAGTACTTC. As protein: CASMTGQGISYEQYF.

This clone turned up a few times. CDR3 sequence reads: CASSTDRGPSSYNSPLHF. The DNA for the CDR3 is TGTGCCAGCTCAACTGACAGGGGGCCGAGCTCCTATAATTCACCCCTCCACTTT. The rearrangement uses TRBV18 and TRBJ1-6, with 10 bases matching TRBD1. Trimming took 5 bases from V and 0 from J; bases not matched to a gene: 7. Germline V CDR1 and CDR2: KGHSH, LQKENI. CDR3 size: 18 residues.

V and J are TRBV7-8 and TRBJ2-1, with 8 bases matching TRBD1. Unmatched junction bases numbered 16, after V lost 5 bases and J lost 16 bases. CDR1 and CDR2 (germline): SGHVS, FQNEAQ. The CDR3 is 14 residues long. CDR3 protein: CASSAPVPGGVNFF. CDR3 DNA: TGTGCCAGCAGCGCGCCCGTCCCAGGGGGCGTTAATTTCTTC.

The DNA for the CDR3 is TGTGCCATCAGTGATGGCAGTACTAACTATGGCTACACCTTC. Its translation is CAISDGSTNYGYTF. The rearrangement joins TRBV10-3 to TRBJ1-2; no clear D gene. CDR1 and CDR2 (germline): ENHRY, SYGVKD. Trimming took 3 bases from V and 0 from J, leaving 8 bases between them. CDR3 length equals 14 residues.

This clone occurred once. The chain carries TRBV19 and TRBJ2-7; D ambiguous. Trimming pared 5 bases from V and 1 base from J, leaving 6 bases between. This CDR3 contains 12 residues. Germline V gene lookup returns CDR1 LNHDA and CDR2 SQIVND (reference sequence). CDR3 coding DNA: TGTGCCAGTAGTTCTGGGTCCTACGAGCAGTACTTC. Translation: CASSSGSYEQYF.

The chain is built from TRBV5-6 and TRBJ2-7; no definite D call. The V gene lost 2 bases and the J gene lost 2 bases, with 8 bases spanning the gap. Germline V gene sequence: CDR1 SGHDT, CDR2 YYEEEE. The CDR3 has 13 residues. The CDR3 region has the DNA TGTGCCAGCAGCTTAGACACAACCTACGAGCAGTACTTC. Encoded protein: CASSLDTTYEQYF.

The chain employs TRBV18 and TRBJ1-2; no firm D call. The V gene lost 3 bases and the J gene lost 3 bases, with 8 bases spanning the gap. CDR3 length: 13 amino acids. CDR1 KGHSH and CDR2 LQKENI come from the germline V gene. CDR3 nucleotides: TGTGCCAGCTCACCCTCTGGGGACTATGGCTACACCTTC. Translating gives CASSPSGDYGYTF.

This clone came up a few times. This chain joins TRBV7-2 and TRBJ2-3, with 10 bases that match TRBD2. After removal of 8 bases from V and 3 bases from J, the junction contained 5 bases not matched to a gene. Germline V gene lookup returns CDR1 SGHTA and CDR2 FQGNSA. The CDR3 spans 14 residues. CDR3 DNA sequence: TGTGCCAGCCGGAGCGGGGGGGCGACAGATACGCAGTATTTT. Translating gives CASRSGGATDTQYF.